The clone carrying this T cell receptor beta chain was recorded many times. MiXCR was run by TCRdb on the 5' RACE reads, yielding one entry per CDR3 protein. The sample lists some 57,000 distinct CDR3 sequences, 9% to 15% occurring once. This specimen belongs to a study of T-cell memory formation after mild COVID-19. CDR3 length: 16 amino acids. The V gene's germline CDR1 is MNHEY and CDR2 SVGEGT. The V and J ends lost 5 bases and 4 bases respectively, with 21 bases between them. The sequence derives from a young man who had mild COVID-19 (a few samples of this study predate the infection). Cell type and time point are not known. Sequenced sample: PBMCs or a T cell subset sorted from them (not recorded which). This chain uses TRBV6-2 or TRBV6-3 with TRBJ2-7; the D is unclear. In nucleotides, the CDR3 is TGTGCCAGCAGTCGCGGCGGCTCGTCAGGTGGGTACGAGCAGTACTTC. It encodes CASSRGGSSGGYEQYF.